The clone carrying this T cell receptor beta chain has at least ten counts. This specimen comes from a study of response to subunit inactivated influenza vaccine. MiXCR, applied by TCRdb to the RT-PCR reads, yields one record per CDR3 protein. This sample has about 570,000 distinct CDR3 sequences, with about 11% found just once. The data were also submitted as part of a second study, on T cells expressing NK-cell markers. That work states: Synthesis of TCR beta cDNA relied on 5'RACE template switching carrying UMIs.

The sample here was PBMCs from blood, taken on the day of vaccination. This receptor was obtained from a man aged 50-60 years who received an inactivated influenza vaccine.

This CDR3 reads CASRWTSGRASNEQFF. For the CDR3, the DNA is TGTGCCAGCAGATGGACTAGCGGGAGGGCCTCCAATGAGCAGTTCTTC. V and J are TRBV6-4 and TRBJ2-1, with 15 bases lining up with TRBD2. Germline CDR1 MRHNA, CDR2 SNTAGT. J was trimmed by 6 bases and V by 6 bases; bases with no gene match: 6. The CDR3 is 16 residues long.